This T cell receptor beta chain is from a study of blood T cell repertoires in COVID-19. One Seattle source followed patients from active infection through their disease course. Using immunoSEQ multiplex PCR, the repertoire was profiled, and TCRdb retains in-frame clones only, with some absent. In the table there are 150,000 to 200,000 clones, roughly 89% of which are singletons. Sequenced input: peripheral blood. The receptor comes from a woman in her 70s with COVID-19, enrolled during active disease.

In nucleotides, the CDR3 is TGCGCCAGCAGCCAAGTAAGAGTTGAAAAACTGTTTTTT. It codes for CASSQVRVEKLFF. The chain employs TRBV4-1 and TRBJ1-4; D call uncertain. The CDR3 loop spans 13 amino acids. Between the trimmed V and J ends, which lost 1 base and 7 bases, there was a span of 7 bases. Germline CDR1 MGHRA, CDR2 YSYEKL.